This T cell receptor beta chain came from a study of shared clonotypes between healthy human individuals. The study, taken as a whole, reports: Non-shared clonotypes displayed generation probabilities falling below those of clonotypes present in all four donors.

Source study methods: In the immunoSEQ data, sequences were junction-only and lacked quality scores, so filtering differed. Assay: immunoSEQ multiplex PCR; the TCRdb copy retains only in-frame clones and omits some. V, J and clone size reflect that table, while D and trimming were determined from the DNA. The sample gives about 1.9 million clones, just over 90% of which show up once; around 1.7% is in the top ten. A word on this clone: Antigen unknown.

In the naive CD8 group, cells lacked CD45RO and were positively selected for CCR7, so terminally differentiated effector memory CD45RA+ cells were left out. The length of the CDR3 is 15 residues. Trimming cost V 5 bases and J 6 bases, with 18 bases left between them. In germline, CDR1 is MDHEN, CDR2 SYDVKM. This TCR was recovered from a man between 18 and 35 years old in good health. Some clones in this sample may be carry-over from other donors' samples. The rearrangement uses TRBV28 and TRBJ2-3; no definite D call. The source material was naive CD8+ T cells from PBMCs. The CDR3 nucleotides are TGTGCCAGCAGTACTCGTGGGGTCCGGGCGGATACGCAGTATTTT. It encodes CASSTRGVRADTQYF.